This TCR beta chain was observed in a study of graft-versus-host responses after intestinal transplantation. Across the study: Among the recipients, transplants were multivisceral, liver-intestinal, or isolated intestinal. Every one of the recipients received anti-thymocyte globulin induction and afterwards took tacrolimus and steroids for 3 to 4 years.

Study-level results: High graft-versus-host to host-versus-graft clonal ratios were seen in allografts of patients with graft-donor T cell macrochimerism.

Of note for this clone: Antigen unknown.

Method: immunoSEQ multiplex PCR; TCRdb's copy keeps in-frame clones and lacks some. Of about 98,000 clones in the sample, 86% are singletons; the top ten hold more than 1.4%. The germline V gene encodes CDR1 MGHRA and CDR2 YSYEKL. The length of the CDR3 is 20 residues. The trim removed 3 bases at V and 4 bases at J, leaving 18 bases unmatched. This sequence was found in a human patient who received an intestinal transplant, so some T cells may come from the graft donor. The sequences come from PBMCs, collected 255 days after intestinal transplant. The genes are TRBV4-1 and TRBJ2-1; 10 nucleotides match TRBD1. The CDR3 sequence is CASSHPPTGGHPNNYNEQFF. CDR3 nucleotides: TGCGCCAGCAGCCACCCCCCGACAGGGGGCCACCCGAATAATTACAATGAGCAGTTCTTC.